Below, one T cell receptor (beta chain) is given with its context. This sample was included in a study of technical replicates of blood from a handful of donors. Germline lookup yields CDR1 MDHEN and CDR2 SYDVKM. The CDR3 has 15 residues. Trimming removed 6 bases from V and 3 bases from J; junction bases left unmatched: 5. Here immunoSEQ multiplex PCR was the method, and the copy in TCRdb shows in-frame clones only, minus some. The table shows some 70,000 clones, with roughly nine tenths occurring only once. This TCR was recovered from a human donor in good health. This chain joins TRBV28 and TRBJ2-3; 11 nucleotides match TRBD2. The sequencing input was T cells isolated from PBMCs. CDR3 amino acids: CASRVSGRATDTQYF. CDR3 DNA: TGTGCCAGCAGGGTTAGCGGGAGGGCGACAGATACGCAGTATTTT.